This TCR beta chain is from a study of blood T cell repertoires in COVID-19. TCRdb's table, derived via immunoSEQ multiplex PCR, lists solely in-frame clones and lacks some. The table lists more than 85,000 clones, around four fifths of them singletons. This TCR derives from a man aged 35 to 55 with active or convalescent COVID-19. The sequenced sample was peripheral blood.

CDR3 nucleotide sequence: TGTGCCAGCAGCCCTAATGGACAGGATGCTTTCTTT. It yields the protein CASSPNGQDAFF. The J gene is TRBJ1-1, the V gene TRBV7-9, with 7 bases identical to TRBD1. This CDR3 contains 12 residues. Germline V gene sequence: CDR1 SEHNR, CDR2 FQNEAQ (reference sequence). V shed 5 bases and J 11 bases; nucleotides not matched to a gene: 8. The full variable domain, in which reference TRBV7-9 and TRBJ1-1 provide the parts outside the CDR3, is DTGVSQNPRHKITKRGQNVTFRCDPISEHNRLYWYRQTLGQGPEFLTYFQNEAQLEKSRLLSDRFSAERPKGSFSTLEIQRTEQGDSAMYLCASSPNGQDAFFGQGTRLTVV.